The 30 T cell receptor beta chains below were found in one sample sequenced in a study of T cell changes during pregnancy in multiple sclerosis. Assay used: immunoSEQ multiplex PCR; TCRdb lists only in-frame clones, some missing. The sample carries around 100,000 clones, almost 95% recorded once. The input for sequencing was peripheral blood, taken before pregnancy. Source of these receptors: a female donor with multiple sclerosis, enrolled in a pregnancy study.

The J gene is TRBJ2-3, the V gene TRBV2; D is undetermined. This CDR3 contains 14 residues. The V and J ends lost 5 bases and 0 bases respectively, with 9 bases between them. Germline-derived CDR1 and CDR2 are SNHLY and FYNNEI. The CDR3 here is CASSYTTSTDTQYF. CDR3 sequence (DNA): TGTGCCAGCAGTTACACGACTAGCACAGATACGCAGTATTTT.

The CDR3 here is CASSLEPSEREDTDTQYF. The CDR3 DNA reads as TGTGCCAGCAGCTTGGAGCCGTCTGAGCGGGAGGATACAGATACGCAGTATTTT. This rearrangement joins TRBV5-4 to TRBJ2-3; 9 positions agree with TRBD2. Germline loops: CDR1 SGHNT, CDR2 YYREEE (reference sequence). This CDR3 comprises 18 residues. V dropped 0 bases and J dropped 3; count of bases not matched to a gene: 11.

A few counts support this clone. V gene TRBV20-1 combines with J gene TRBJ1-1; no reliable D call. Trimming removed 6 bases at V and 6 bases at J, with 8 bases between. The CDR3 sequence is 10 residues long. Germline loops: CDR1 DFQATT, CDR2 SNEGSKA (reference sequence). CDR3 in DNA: TGCAGTGCCGTGCGGCCTGAAGCTTTCTTT. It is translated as CSAVRPEAFF.

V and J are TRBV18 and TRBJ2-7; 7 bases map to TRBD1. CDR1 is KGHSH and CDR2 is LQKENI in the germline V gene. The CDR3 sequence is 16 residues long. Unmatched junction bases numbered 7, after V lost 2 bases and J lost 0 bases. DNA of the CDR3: TGTGCCAGCTCACCATCGGGCAGGGGGAGCTCCTACGAGCAGTACTTC. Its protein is CASSPSGRGSSYEQYF.

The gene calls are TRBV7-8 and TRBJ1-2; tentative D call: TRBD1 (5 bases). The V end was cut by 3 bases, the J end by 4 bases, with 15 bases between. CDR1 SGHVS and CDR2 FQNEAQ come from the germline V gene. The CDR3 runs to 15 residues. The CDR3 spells CASSFEQAPFYGYTF. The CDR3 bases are TGTGCCAGCAGCTTCGAACAGGCCCCCTTCTATGGCTACACCTTC. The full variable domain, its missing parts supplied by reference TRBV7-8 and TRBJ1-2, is GAGVSQSPRYKVAKRGQDVALRCDPISGHVSLFWYQQALGQGPEFLTYFQNEAQLDKSGLPSDRFFAERPEGSVSTLKIQRTQQEDSAVYLCASSFEQAPFYGYTFGSGTRLTVV.

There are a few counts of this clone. The CDR3 bases are TGTGCCAGCAGCTTAACGCGGAGCTCCTACGAGCAGTACTTC. Translated: CASSLTRSSYEQYF. The chain carries TRBV7-2 and TRBJ2-7; D not certain. The length of the CDR3 is 14 residues. Trimming stripped 2 bases from V and 0 bases from J, with 8 bases between. CDR1 and CDR2 (germline): SGHTA, FQGNSA.

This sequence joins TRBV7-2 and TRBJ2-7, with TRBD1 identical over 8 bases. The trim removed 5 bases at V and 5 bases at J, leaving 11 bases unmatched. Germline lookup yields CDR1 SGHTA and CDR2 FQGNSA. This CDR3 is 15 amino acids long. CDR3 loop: CASSRWWQGANEQYF. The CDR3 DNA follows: TGTGCCAGCAGCCGCTGGTGGCAGGGGGCTAACGAGCAGTACTTC.

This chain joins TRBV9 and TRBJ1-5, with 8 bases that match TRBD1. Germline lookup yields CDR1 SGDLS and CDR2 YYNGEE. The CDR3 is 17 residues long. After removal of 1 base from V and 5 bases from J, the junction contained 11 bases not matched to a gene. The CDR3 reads CASSVKNRDRWDQPQHF. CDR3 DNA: TGTGCCAGCAGCGTAAAAAATCGGGACAGGTGGGATCAGCCCCAGCATTTT. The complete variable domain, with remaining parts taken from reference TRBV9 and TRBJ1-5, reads DSGVTQTPKHLITATGQRVTLRCSPRSGDLSVYWYQQSLDQGLQFLIQYYNGEERAKGNILERFSAQQFPDLHSELNLSSLELGDSALYFCASSVKNRDRWDQPQHFGDGTRLSIL.

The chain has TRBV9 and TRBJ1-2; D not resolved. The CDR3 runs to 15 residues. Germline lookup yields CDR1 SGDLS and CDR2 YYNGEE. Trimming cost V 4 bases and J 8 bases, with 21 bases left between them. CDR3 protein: CASSLPSGLTGGYTF. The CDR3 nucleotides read TGTGCCAGCAGCCTGCCCTCAGGTTTAACTGGGGGCTACACCTTC.

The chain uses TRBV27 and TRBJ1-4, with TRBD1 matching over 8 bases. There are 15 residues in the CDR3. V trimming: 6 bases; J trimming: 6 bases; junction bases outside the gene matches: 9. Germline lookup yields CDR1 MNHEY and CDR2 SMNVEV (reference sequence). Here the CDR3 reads CASSLSTGEYEKLFF. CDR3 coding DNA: TGTGCCAGCAGCCTATCGACAGGGGAGTATGAAAAACTGTTTTTT.

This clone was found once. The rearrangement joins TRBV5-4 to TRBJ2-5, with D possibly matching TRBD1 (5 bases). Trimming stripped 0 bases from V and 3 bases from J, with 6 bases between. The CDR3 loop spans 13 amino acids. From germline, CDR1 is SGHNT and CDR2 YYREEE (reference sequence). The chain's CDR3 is CASSLVGEETQYF. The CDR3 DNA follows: TGTGCCAGCAGCTTGGTAGGGGAAGAGACCCAGTACTTC.

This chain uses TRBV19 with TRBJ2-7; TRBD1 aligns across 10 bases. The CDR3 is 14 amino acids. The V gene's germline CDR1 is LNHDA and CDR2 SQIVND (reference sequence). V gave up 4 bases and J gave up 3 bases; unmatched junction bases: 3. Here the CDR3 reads CASSTTGGGYEQYF. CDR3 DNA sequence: TGTGCCAGTAGTACGACAGGGGGCGGCTACGAGCAGTACTTC.

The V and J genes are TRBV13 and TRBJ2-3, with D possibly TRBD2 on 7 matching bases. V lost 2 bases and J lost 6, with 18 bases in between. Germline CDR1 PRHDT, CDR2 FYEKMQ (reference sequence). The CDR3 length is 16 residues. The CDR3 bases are TGTGCCAGCAGCTTATCGGGGGGCCCCGAAGGGGATACGCAGTATTTT. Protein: CASSLSGGPEGDTQYF.

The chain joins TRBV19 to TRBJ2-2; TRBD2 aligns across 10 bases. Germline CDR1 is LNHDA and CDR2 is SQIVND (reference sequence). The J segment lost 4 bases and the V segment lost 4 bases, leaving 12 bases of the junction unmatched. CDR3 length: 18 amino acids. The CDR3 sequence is CASSRKLPGLASTGELFF. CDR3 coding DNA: TGTGCCAGTAGTAGGAAGTTACCGGGACTAGCGTCCACCGGGGAGCTGTTTTTT.

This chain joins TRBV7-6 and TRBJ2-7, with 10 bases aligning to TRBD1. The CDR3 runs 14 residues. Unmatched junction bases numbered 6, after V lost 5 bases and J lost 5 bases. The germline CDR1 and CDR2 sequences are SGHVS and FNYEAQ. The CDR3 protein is CASSLGQGTHEQYF. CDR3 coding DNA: TGTGCCAGCAGCCTGGGACAGGGGACCCACGAGCAGTACTTC.

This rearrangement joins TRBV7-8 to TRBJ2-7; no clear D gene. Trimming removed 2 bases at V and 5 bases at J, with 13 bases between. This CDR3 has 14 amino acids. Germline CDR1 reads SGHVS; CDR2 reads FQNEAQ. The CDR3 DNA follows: TGTGCCAGCAGCTTATCGGCCGTAGCCCACGAGCAGTACTTC. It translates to CASSLSAVAHEQYF.

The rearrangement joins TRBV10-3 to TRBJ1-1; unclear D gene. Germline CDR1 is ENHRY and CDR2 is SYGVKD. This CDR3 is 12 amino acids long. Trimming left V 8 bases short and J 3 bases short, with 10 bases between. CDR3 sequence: CAIAGLDTEAFF. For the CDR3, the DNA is TGTGCCATCGCGGGTTTGGACACTGAAGCTTTCTTT.

CDR3 coding DNA: TGCGCCAGCAGCCCTGGACAGGGACTTAGCGAGCAGTTCTTC. This codes for CASSPGQGLSEQFF. The V gene is TRBV5-1, the J gene TRBJ2-1; 8 positions match TRBD1. Germline loops: CDR1 SGHRS, CDR2 YFSETQ. This CDR3 region has 14 residues. With 4 bases clipped from V and 10 bases from J, the junction kept 10 bases outside the gene matches.

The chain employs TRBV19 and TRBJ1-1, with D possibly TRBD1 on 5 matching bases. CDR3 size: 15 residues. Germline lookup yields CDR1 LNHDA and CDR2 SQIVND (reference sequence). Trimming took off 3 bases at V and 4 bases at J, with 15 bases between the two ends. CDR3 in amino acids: CASSMLMGQGTEAFF. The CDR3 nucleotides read TGTGCCAGTAGTATGCTGATGGGGCAGGGCACTGAAGCTTTCTTT.

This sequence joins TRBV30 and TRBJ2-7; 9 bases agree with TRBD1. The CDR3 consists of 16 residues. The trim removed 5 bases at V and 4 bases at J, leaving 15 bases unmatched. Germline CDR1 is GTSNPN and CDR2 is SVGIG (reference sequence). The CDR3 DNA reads TGTGCCTGGGTCACTTTCGACCGGGACAGGGAGTACGAGCAGTACTTC. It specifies CAWVTFDRDREYEQYF.

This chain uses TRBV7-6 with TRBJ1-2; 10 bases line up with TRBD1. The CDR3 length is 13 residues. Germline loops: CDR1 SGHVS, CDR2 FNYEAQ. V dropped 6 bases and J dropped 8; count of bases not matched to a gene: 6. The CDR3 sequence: CASSPDRGLGYTF. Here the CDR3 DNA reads TGTGCCAGCAGTCCTGACAGGGGGCTAGGCTACACCTTC.

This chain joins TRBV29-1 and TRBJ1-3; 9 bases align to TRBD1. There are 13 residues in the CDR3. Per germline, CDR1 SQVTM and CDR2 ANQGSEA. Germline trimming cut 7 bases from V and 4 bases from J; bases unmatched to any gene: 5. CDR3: CSGGQGLGNTIYF. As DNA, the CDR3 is TGCAGCGGTGGACAGGGGTTAGGAAACACCATATATTTT.

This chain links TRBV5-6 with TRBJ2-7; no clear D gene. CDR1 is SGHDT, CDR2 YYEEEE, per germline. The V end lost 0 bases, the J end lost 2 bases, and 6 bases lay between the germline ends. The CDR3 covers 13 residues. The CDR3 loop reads CASSLELAYEQYF. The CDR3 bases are TGTGCCAGCAGCTTGGAATTAGCCTACGAGCAGTACTTC. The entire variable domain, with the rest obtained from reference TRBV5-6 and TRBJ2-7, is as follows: DAGVTQSPTHLIKTRGQQVTLRCSPKSGHDTVSWYQQALGQGPQFIFQYYEEEERQRGNFPDRFSGHQFPNYSSELNVNALLLGDSALYLCASSLELAYEQYFGPGTRLTVT.

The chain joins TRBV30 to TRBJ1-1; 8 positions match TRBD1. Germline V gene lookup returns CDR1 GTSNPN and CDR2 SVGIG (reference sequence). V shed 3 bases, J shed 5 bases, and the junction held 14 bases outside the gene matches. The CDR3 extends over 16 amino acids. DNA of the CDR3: TGTGCCTGGAGGGGAAACCGACAGGGGAGGAGGACTGAAGCTTTCTTT. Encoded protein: CAWRGNRQGRRTEAFF. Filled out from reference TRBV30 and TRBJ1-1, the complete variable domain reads SQTIHQWPATLVQPVGSPLSLECTVEGTSNPNLYWYRQAAGRGLQLLFYSVGIGQISSEVPQNLSASRPQDRQFILSSKKLLLSDSGFYLCAWRGNRQGRRTEAFFGQGTRLTVV.

CDR3 DNA sequence: TGTGCCTGGAGTGCCGGACTGATGAACACTGAAGCTTTCTTT. Its translation: CAWSAGLMNTEAFF. The chain combines TRBV30 with TRBJ1-1, with D unresolved. Germline CDR1 reads GTSNPN; CDR2 reads SVGIG (reference sequence). The germline V and J ends were trimmed by 1 base and 0 bases, with 9 bases remaining between them. The CDR3 extends over 14 amino acids.

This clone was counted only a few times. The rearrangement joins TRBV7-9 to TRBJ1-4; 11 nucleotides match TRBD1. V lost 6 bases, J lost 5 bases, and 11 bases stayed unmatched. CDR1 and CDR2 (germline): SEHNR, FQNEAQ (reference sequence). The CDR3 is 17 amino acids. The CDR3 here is CASSARGTGGVNEKLFF. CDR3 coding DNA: TGTGCCAGCAGTGCCCGCGGGACAGGGGGTGTAAATGAAAAACTGTTTTTT.

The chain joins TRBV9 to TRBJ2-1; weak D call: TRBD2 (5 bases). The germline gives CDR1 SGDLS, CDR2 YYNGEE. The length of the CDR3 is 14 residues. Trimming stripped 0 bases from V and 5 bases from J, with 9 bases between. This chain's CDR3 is CASSVGGYDNEQFF. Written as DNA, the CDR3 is TGTGCCAGCAGCGTAGGCGGGTACGACAATGAGCAGTTCTTC.

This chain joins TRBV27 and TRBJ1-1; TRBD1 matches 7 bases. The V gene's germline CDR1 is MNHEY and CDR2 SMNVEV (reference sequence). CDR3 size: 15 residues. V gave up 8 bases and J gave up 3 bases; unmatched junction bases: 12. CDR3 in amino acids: CASGQDRAWHTEAFF. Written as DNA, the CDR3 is TGTGCCAGCGGGCAAGACAGGGCGTGGCACACTGAAGCTTTCTTT.

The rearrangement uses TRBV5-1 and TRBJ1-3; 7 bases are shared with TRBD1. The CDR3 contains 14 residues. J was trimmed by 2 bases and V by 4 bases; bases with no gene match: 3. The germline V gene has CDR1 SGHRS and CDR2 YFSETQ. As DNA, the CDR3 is TGCGCCAGCAGCAAGGGGACAGCTGGAAACACCATATATTTT. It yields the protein CASSKGTAGNTIYF.

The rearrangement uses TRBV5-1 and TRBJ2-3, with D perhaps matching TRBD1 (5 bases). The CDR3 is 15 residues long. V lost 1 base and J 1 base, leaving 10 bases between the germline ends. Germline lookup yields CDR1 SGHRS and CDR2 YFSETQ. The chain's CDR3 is CASSLRQRGTDTQYF. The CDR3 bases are TGCGCCAGCAGCTTGAGACAGCGAGGCACAGATACGCAGTATTTT. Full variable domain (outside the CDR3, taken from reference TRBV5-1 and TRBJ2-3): KAGVTQTPRYLIKTRGQQVTLSCSPISGHRSVSWYQQTPGQGLQFLFEYFSETQRNKGNFPGRFSGRQFSNSRSEMNVSTLELGDSALYLCASSLRQRGTDTQYFGPGTRLTVL.